This T cell receptor beta chain was documented in a study of a mutant IDH1 vaccine in newly diagnosed glioma. Study summary: Vaccine administration was initiated 4-6 weeks following radiotherapy alone, or with temozolomide cycles. Week 35 held visit V12, while week 47 held visit V13.

Germline CDR1 reads KGHSH; CDR2 reads LQKENI. V was clipped by 2 bases and J by 6 bases; unmatched bases: 8. The CDR3 has 16 amino acids. Study conclusions and caveats: Pseudoprogression showed no apparent link to changes in top peripheral T cell clonotypes.

Time point described: week 35, safety follow-up. What each vaccine dose contained was 300 ug of mutant IDH1 20-mer peptide, accompanied by topical imiquimod. Patients in the study were vaccinated eight times, receiving shots in weeks 1, 3, 5, 7, 11, 15, 19 and 23. Profiled with immunoSEQ multiplex PCR; TCRdb holds only in-frame clones, not every one. The sample lists about 50,000 clones; about three quarters were seen once. Points on this clone: Antigen unknown.

The TCR sequence derives from a man in his forties with glioma. The sample here was PBMCs, taken from a glioma patient whose treatment included an IDH1 peptide vaccine. The chain combines TRBV18 with TRBJ2-1, with TRBD2 identical over 9 bases. CDR3: CASSPVGLAGSNEQFF. The CDR3 DNA reads as TGTGCCAGCTCACCAGTTGGGCTAGCGGGAAGCAATGAGCAGTTCTTC.